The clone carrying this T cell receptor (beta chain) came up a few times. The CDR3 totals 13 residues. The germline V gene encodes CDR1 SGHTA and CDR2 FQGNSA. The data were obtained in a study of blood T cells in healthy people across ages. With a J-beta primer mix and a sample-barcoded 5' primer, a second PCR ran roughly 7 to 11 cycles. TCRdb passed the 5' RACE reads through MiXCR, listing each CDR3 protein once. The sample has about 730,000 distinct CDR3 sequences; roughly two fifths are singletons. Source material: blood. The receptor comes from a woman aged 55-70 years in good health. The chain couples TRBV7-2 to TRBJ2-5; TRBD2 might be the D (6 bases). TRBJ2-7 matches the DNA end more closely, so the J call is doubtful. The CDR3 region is CASSLQSSAEQYF. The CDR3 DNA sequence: TGTGCCAGCAGCTTGCAATCTAGCGCCGAGCAGTACTTC.